Reported below is one T cell receptor beta chain. The sample carries other DNA sequences with the same CDR3. Repertoires were generated with immunoSEQ multiplex PCR, while TCRdb's copy carries only in-frame clones and drops some. This table holds fewer than 1.8 million clones, 98% found once. The length of the CDR3 is 13 residues. Germline V gives CDR1 LNHDA, CDR2 SQIVND (reference sequence). Trimming shortened V by 2 bases and J by 1 base, and 6 bases separated the two germline ends. This sample is part of a study of shared clonotypes between healthy human individuals. Study information: Per donor, three plates held CD4 naive cells, three held CD4 memory, two held CD8 naive and one held CD8 memory.

The study separated CD4+ cells into CD45RA+ naive and CD45RA-negative memory subsets. The TCR originated in a man aged 25 to 40 in good health. The chain couples TRBV19 to TRBJ2-7; D ambiguous. Sequencing was done on a sample of naive CD4+ T cells sorted from blood. Subset indicated: CD45RA+ positively selected. The CDR3: CASSISESYEQYF. The CDR3 DNA is TGTGCCAGTAGTATATCTGAATCCTACGAGCAGTACTTC.